Each of the 30 T cell receptor beta chains below was sequenced from the same sample in a study of vaccination and CD4 T cells after COVID-19. Treatment: roughly 10-day PBMC culture with coronavirus spike peptide pools or control peptides (ViraFEST assay). Oncomine TCR Beta short-read sequencing was applied to DNA from cultured CD4+ T cells. TCRdb itself ran the PCR reads through MiXCR, one entry per CDR3 protein. The sample shows approximately 19,000 distinct CDR3 sequences, approximately 78% of them seen only once. The antigens of these receptors remain unknown. The sequenced sample was CD4+ T cells from blood, cultured in vitro, obtained after SARS-CoV-2 vaccination. These receptors originate from a human donor who received a COVID-19 vaccine.

To note about this clonotype: A junction end diverges from the germline sequence, so it may reflect a read error. J is TRBJ1-1 and V is TRBV2; a possible D gene is TRBD1 (5 bases). In germline, CDR1 is SNHLY, CDR2 FYNNEI. The CDR3 is 13 amino acids. The CDR3: CASGAGRWTEASF. CDR3 DNA: TGTGCCAGCGGGGCAGGGCGATGGACTGAAGCTTCCTTT. Full variable domain (outside the CDR3, taken from reference TRBV2 and TRBJ1-1): EPEVTQTPSHQVTQMGQEVILRCVPISNHLYFYWYRQILGQKVEFLVSFYNNEISEKSEIFDDQFSVERPDGSNFTLKIRSTKLEDSAMYFCASGAGRWTEASFGQGTRLTVV.

A few counts support this clonotype. The chain carries TRBV6-1 and TRBJ1-1; tentative D call: TRBD1 (6 bases). The CDR3 contains 15 residues. Germline V gene lookup returns CDR1 MNHNS and CDR2 SASEGT. V was trimmed by 2 bases and J by 3 bases, leaving 13 bases between them. The CDR3 DNA sequence: TGTGCCAGCAGTGAAAGAGAGGGGGTTGACACTGAAGCTTTCTTT. As protein: CASSEREGVDTEAFF.

The rearrangement joins TRBV7-9 to TRBJ1-1, with D possibly being TRBD1 (6 bases). Between the trimmed V and J ends, which lost 6 bases and 1 base, there was a span of 12 bases. Germline V CDR1 and CDR2: SEHNR, FQNEAQ (reference sequence). The CDR3 is 14 residues long. Here the CDR3 reads CASSVQGRNTEAFF. The DNA for the CDR3 is TGTGCCAGCAGTGTACAGGGTCGGAACACTGAAGCTTTCTTT. Combining the CDR3 with reference TRBV7-9 and TRBJ1-1 gives the whole variable domain DTGVSQNPRHKITKRGQNVTFRCDPISEHNRLYWYRQTLGQGPEFLTYFQNEAQLEKSRLLSDRFSAERPKGSFSTLEIQRTEQGDSAMYLCASSVQGRNTEAFFGQGTRLTVV.

The chain joins TRBV2 to TRBJ2-1; D may be TRBD2 (5 bases). The CDR3 loop spans 18 amino acids. Per the germline V gene, CDR1 is SNHLY and CDR2 is FYNNEI. Trimming removed 0 bases at V and 0 bases at J, with 15 bases between. The CDR3 DNA is TGTGCCAGCAGTGAAGCACACGGGAACGGGGTCTCCTACAATGAGCAGTTCTTC. Protein sequence: CASSEAHGNGVSYNEQFF. Using reference TRBV2 and TRBJ2-1 for the parts outside the CDR3, the full variable domain is EPEVTQTPSHQVTQMGQEVILRCVPISNHLYFYWYRQILGQKVEFLVSFYNNEISEKSEIFDDQFSVERPDGSNFTLKIRSTKLEDSAMYFCASSEAHGNGVSYNEQFFGPGTRLTVL.

The chain is built from TRBV7-9 and TRBJ1-2; tentatively, D is TRBD1 (5 bases). CDR1 and CDR2 (germline): SEHNR, FQNEAQ (reference sequence). Trimming shortened V by 1 base and J by 5 bases, and 8 bases separated the two germline ends. The CDR3 covers 13 residues. CDR3 protein: CASSLGQTYGYTF. In DNA form, the CDR3 reads TGTGCCAGCAGCTTAGGACAGACGTATGGCTACACCTTC.

The J gene is TRBJ1-1, the V gene TRBV30; D is perhaps TRBD1 (5 bases). Germline V gene sequence: CDR1 GTSNPN, CDR2 SVGIG (reference sequence). Trimming removed 4 bases from V and 3 bases from J, with 18 bases in between. There are 15 residues in the CDR3. Here the CDR3 DNA reads TGTGCCTGGAACAAGAGGACATCCCAGTACACTGAAGCTTTCTTT. It translates to CAWNKRTSQYTEAFF.

This clonotype was observed a handful of times. As DNA, the CDR3 is TGCACCAGCAGCCGCCCACGAGGGAGTAGCAATCAGCCCCAGCATTTT. Translation: CTSSRPRGSSNQPQHF. The V gene is TRBV1, the J gene TRBJ1-5. TRBV1 is a known pseudogene. The CDR3 sequence is 16 residues long.

This clonotype was seen only once. The chain employs TRBV29-1 and TRBJ2-3; 9 bases fit TRBD2. The CDR3 runs to 13 residues. The ends lost 8 bases at V and 4 bases at J; junction bases unmatched: 7. Germline values: CDR1 SQVTM, CDR2 ANQGSEA. The CDR3 region has the DNA TGCAGCTTTAGCGGGGGAGCCCCAGATACGCAGTATTTT. Translation: CSFSGGAPDTQYF.

The gene calls are TRBV6-5 and TRBJ1-1; D perhaps matches TRBD1 (5 bases). The ends were cut back, 0 bases at V and 1 base at J, with 12 bases in the middle. CDR1 and CDR2 (germline): MNHEY, SVGAGI. CDR3 length: 16 amino acids. The CDR3 protein is CASSYSTPGRNTEAFF. CDR3 DNA: TGTGCCAGCAGTTACTCGACGCCAGGGAGGAACACTGAAGCTTTCTTT.

The gene calls are TRBV10-1 and TRBJ2-5, with TRBD1 as a possible D gene (6 bases). Germline assignment: CDR1 WNHNN and CDR2 SYGVQD (reference sequence). V lost 3 bases and J lost 8, with 19 bases in between. CDR3 length: 15 residues. The CDR3 region has the DNA TGCGCCAGCAGTGAAGCGGTGGGGGCCCAAGCCACCCAGTACTTC. Translation: CASSEAVGAQATQYF.

This clonotype was picked up one time. J is TRBJ2-3 and V is TRBV12-3 or TRBV12-4; a possible D gene is TRBD1 (5 bases). This CDR3 is 14 amino acids long. The V and J ends lost 6 bases and 2 bases respectively, with 12 bases between them. As DNA, the CDR3 is TGTGCCAGCAGAAGGACAACACCCACAGATACGCAGTATTTT. Its translation: CASRRTTPTDTQYF.

The chain joins TRBV20-1 to TRBJ2-3; the match to TRBD1 covers 7 bases. Germline assignment: CDR1 DFQATT and CDR2 SNEGSKA (reference sequence). Trimming removed 1 base from V and 3 bases from J; junction bases left unmatched: 7. CDR3 size: 15 residues. The CDR3 DNA is TGCAGTGCTAGAGTTAAGGGGGCAGGAACAGATACGCAGTATTTT. Encoded protein: CSARVKGAGTDTQYF.

This rearrangement joins TRBV2 to TRBJ2-2; D is unresolved. V lost 1 base to trimming and J lost 8 bases, with 8 bases between them. CDR3 length: 13 residues. Germline V CDR1 and CDR2: SNHLY, FYNNEI. CDR3: CASSEGNFGELFF. CDR3 DNA: TGTGCCAGCAGTGAAGGAAACTTTGGGGAGCTGTTTTTT.

The genes are TRBV21-1 and TRBJ1-2; TRBD1, the table's D call, was not compared with the DNA. TRBV21-1 corresponds to a pseudogene. The CDR3 has 17 amino acids. CDR3 loop: CASSKGRVDRGRGGYTF. CDR3 nucleotide sequence: TGTGCCAGCAGCAAAGGCCGGGTTGACAGGGGGCGCGGTGGCTACACCTTC.

This chain uses TRBV24-1 with TRBJ2-2; D uncertain. Trimming removed 5 bases at V and 7 bases at J, with 22 bases between. CDR3 length equals 17 residues. Germline CDR1 and CDR2: KGHDR and SFDVKD. In DNA, the CDR3 is TGTGCCACCAGTGTCCCGATCGGTCACAGAGGCGGCGGGGAGCTGTTTTTT. It codes for CATSVPIGHRGGGELFF.

The V and J genes are TRBV5-1 and TRBJ1-1, with TRBD1 as a possible D gene (6 bases). CDR3 length: 19 residues. Germline V gene data show CDR1 as SGHRS and CDR2 as YFSETQ. The V end was cut by 0 bases, the J end by 3 bases, with 24 bases between. Here the CDR3 DNA reads TGCGCCAGCAGCTTGGTTTACGGGGTGCGGGGGGCGGATGACACTGAAGCTTTCTTT. Protein product: CASSLVYGVRGADDTEAFF.

The chain couples TRBV11-2 to TRBJ2-3; TRBD2 might be the D (7 bases). The germline V and J ends were trimmed by 10 bases and 2 bases, with 19 bases remaining between them. The germline V gene encodes CDR1 SGHAT and CDR2 FQNNGV. The CDR3 totals 15 residues. CDR3 region: CANWGGGPPTDTQYF. The CDR3 nucleotides are TGTGCCAACTGGGGGGGGGGGCCCCCCACAGATACGCAGTATTTT. The full variable domain, rest sourced from reference TRBV11-2 and TRBJ2-3, is EAGVAQSPRYKIIEKRQSVAFWCNPISGHATLYWYQQILGQGPKLLIQFQNNGVVDDSQLPKDRFSAERLKGVDSTLKIQPAKLEDSAVYLCANWGGGPPTDTQYFGPGTRLTVL.

This clonotype was seen just once. The chain joins TRBV24-1 to TRBJ1-5, with 8 positions matching TRBD1. Germline V CDR1 and CDR2: KGHDR, SFDVKD. V shed 10 bases, J shed 4 bases, and the junction held 14 bases outside the gene matches. The CDR3 extends over 16 amino acids. DNA of the CDR3: TGTGCCACGGGGGAAACCGGGACAGGTTCTAATCAGCCCCAGCATTTT. Its protein is CATGETGTGSNQPQHF.

V usage is TRBV27 and J usage is TRBJ1-1; D unclear. Trimming pared 2 bases from V and 0 bases from J, leaving 7 bases between. Germline CDR1 is MNHEY and CDR2 is SMNVEV (reference sequence). The CDR3 covers 14 residues. CDR3 residues: CASSLVGLNTEAFF. The CDR3 DNA sequence: TGTGCCAGCAGTTTAGTGGGGTTGAACACTGAAGCTTTCTTT.

The rearrangement uses TRBV7-2 and TRBJ2-5, with D perhaps TRBD2 (7 bases). Germline V CDR1 and CDR2: SGHTA, FQGNSA. This CDR3 comprises 15 residues. The V gene lost 5 bases and the J gene lost 2 bases, with 15 bases spanning the gap. DNA for the CDR3: TGTGCCAGCAGCCCTTCCGCGGGGGCGCAAGAGACCCAGTACTTC. Residues: CASSPSAGAQETQYF.

This chain connects TRBV11-3 to TRBJ2-3, with 11 bases fitting TRBD2. Trimming cost V 5 bases and J 5 bases; bases outside gene matches: 12. This CDR3 is built from 17 residues. Germline V gene data show CDR1 as SGHNT and CDR2 as YENEEA. Here the CDR3 reads CASSPKTSGGFVDTQYF. As DNA, the CDR3 is TGTGCCAGCAGCCCGAAAACTAGCGGGGGCTTCGTAGATACGCAGTATTTT.

J is TRBJ1-2 and V is TRBV5-1; 8 nucleotides line up with TRBD1. V was clipped by 4 bases and J by 2 bases; unmatched bases: 10. The CDR3 totals 16 residues. Germline CDR1 SGHRS, CDR2 YFSETQ. The CDR3 protein is CASSAGIDRGNYGYTF. CDR3 nucleotides: TGCGCCAGCAGCGCGGGGATTGACAGGGGAAACTATGGCTACACCTTC.

The J gene is TRBJ2-1, the V gene TRBV6-1; 8 nucleotides agree with TRBD2. The germline V gene has CDR1 MNHNS and CDR2 SASEGT. The CDR3 length is 15 residues. V lost 0 bases, J lost 6 bases, and 4 bases stayed unmatched. Written as DNA, the CDR3 is TGTGCCAGCAGTGAAGCAGGACGGGGGGGCAATGAGCAGTTCTTC. Translation: CASSEAGRGGNEQFF.

The gene calls are TRBV2 and TRBJ1-2, with TRBD1 as a possible D gene (5 bases). V was shortened by 6 bases and J by 9 bases, with 20 bases between the two germline ends. Germline V gene data show CDR1 as SNHLY and CDR2 as FYNNEI. The CDR3 runs 14 residues. CDR3 amino acids: CASREDTLDMRYTF. CDR3 nucleotide sequence: TGTGCCAGCAGAGAGGACACCCTAGACATGCGCTACACCTTC.

The gene calls are TRBV30 and TRBJ2-3; D may be TRBD2 (7 bases). V gave up 5 bases and J gave up 5 bases, with 14 bases separating them. The CDR3 covers 13 residues. CDR1 is GTSNPN and CDR2 is SVGIG in the germline V gene (reference sequence). The chain's CDR3 is CAWRWGGGDTQYF. The CDR3 DNA reads as TGTGCCTGGCGTTGGGGGGGCGGAGATACGCAGTATTTT.

This chain uses TRBV7-9 with TRBJ2-3; D not resolved. CDR1 and CDR2 (germline): SEHNR, FQNEAQ (reference sequence). The CDR3 has 12 amino acids. The V end lost 5 bases, the J end lost 3 bases, and 6 bases lay between the germline ends. The CDR3, as DNA: TGTGCCAGCAGCCTCGGGACAGATACGCAGTATTTT. This encodes CASSLGTDTQYF. The full variable domain, with the rest looked up from reference TRBV7-9 and TRBJ2-3, is DTGVSQNPRHKITKRGQNVTFRCDPISEHNRLYWYRQTLGQGPEFLTYFQNEAQLEKSRLLSDRFSAERPKGSFSTLEIQRTEQGDSAMYLCASSLGTDTQYFGPGTRLTVL.

The gene calls are TRBV6-5 and TRBJ2-1, with TRBD1 matching 11 bases. V was clipped by 0 bases and J by 4 bases; unmatched bases: 14. CDR3 length equals 20 residues. Looked up from germline, CDR1 is MNHEY and CDR2 is SVGAGI. The CDR3 DNA sequence: TGTGCCAGCAGTTACTCGAGGACAGGGGGCGCCATGAGAGGATACAATGAGCAGTTCTTC. Its translation is CASSYSRTGGAMRGYNEQFF.

The gene calls are TRBV11-2 and TRBJ1-3; D remains ambiguous. Trimming removed 1 base from V and 3 bases from J, with 13 bases in between. From germline, CDR1 is SGHAT and CDR2 FQNNGV. The CDR3 sequence is 16 residues long. CDR3 coding DNA: TGTGCCAGCAGCTTAGGTTTGTGGAATTTTGGAAACACCATATATTTT. Residues: CASSLGLWNFGNTIYF.

The V and J genes are TRBV20-1 and TRBJ2-3; 12 bases line up with TRBD2. The CDR3 is 15 residues long. Germline V CDR1 and CDR2: DFQATT, SNEGSKA (reference sequence). Trimming took 6 bases from V and 2 from J; bases not matched to a gene: 6. CDR3 region: CSALGLAGTTDTQYF. The CDR3 DNA is TGCAGTGCCCTAGGACTAGCGGGGACCACAGATACGCAGTATTTT.

The chain links TRBV5-4 to TRBJ1-2; D is perhaps TRBD1 (5 bases). The CDR3 covers 14 residues. V lost 4 bases, J lost 0 bases, and 10 bases lay in between. The germline V gene has CDR1 SGHNT and CDR2 YYREEE (reference sequence). The CDR3 DNA reads as TGTGCCAGCAGCGCGGGACGGACTAACTATGGCTACACCTTC. It specifies CASSAGRTNYGYTF.